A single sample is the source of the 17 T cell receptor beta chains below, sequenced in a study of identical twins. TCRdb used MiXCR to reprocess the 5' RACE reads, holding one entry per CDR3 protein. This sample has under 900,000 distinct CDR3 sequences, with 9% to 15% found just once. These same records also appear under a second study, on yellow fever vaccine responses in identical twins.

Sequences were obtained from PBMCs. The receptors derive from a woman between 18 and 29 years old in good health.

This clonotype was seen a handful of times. The CDR3 protein is CASSGKQGSYNEQFF. CDR3 coding DNA: TGTGCCAGCAGCGGAAAACAGGGTTCCTACAATGAGCAGTTCTTC. This chain joins TRBV9 and TRBJ2-1, with a tentative D call TRBD1 (6 bases). Deletions cut 3 bases from V and 1 base from J, with 11 bases between. The CDR3 is made up of 15 amino acids. The germline gives CDR1 SGDLS, CDR2 YYNGEE.

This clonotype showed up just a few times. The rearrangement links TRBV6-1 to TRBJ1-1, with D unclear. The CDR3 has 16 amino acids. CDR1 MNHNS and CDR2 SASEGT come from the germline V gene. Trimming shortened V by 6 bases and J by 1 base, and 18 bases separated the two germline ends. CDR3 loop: CASRHLQQSPNTEAFF. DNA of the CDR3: TGTGCCAGCAGGCACCTTCAACAGTCCCCGAACACTGAAGCTTTCTTT.

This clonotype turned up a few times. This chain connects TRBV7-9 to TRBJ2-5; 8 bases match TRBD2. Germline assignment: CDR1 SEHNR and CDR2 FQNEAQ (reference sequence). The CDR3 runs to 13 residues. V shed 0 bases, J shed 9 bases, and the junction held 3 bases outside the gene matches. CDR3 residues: CASSLASGGPQYF. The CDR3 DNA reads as TGTGCCAGCAGCTTAGCAAGCGGGGGCCCCCAGTACTTC.

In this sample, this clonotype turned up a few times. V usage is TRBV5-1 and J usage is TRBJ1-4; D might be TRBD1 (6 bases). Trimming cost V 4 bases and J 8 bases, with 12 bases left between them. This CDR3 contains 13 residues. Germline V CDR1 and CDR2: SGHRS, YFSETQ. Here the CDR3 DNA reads TGCGCCAGCAGCGTGCCGGGACAAGAAAAACTGTTTTTT. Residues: CASSVPGQEKLFF.

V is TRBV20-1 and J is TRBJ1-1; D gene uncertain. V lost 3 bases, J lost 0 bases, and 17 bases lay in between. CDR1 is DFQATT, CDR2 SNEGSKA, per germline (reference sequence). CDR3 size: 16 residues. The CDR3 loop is CSASDRSPRMNTEAFF. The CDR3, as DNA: TGCAGTGCTAGTGATCGATCGCCGCGGATGAACACTGAAGCTTTCTTT.

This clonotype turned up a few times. The CDR3 DNA sequence: TGCAGTTCCCTGGAGGGGGGCTCCTACAATGAGCAGTTCTTC. This gives the protein CSSLEGGSYNEQFF. The J gene is TRBJ2-1, the V gene TRBV20-1; D is possibly TRBD1 or TRBD2 (6 bases each). This CDR3 has 14 amino acids. The V gene's germline CDR1 is DFQATT and CDR2 SNEGSKA (reference sequence). V was trimmed by 8 bases and J by 0 bases, leaving 14 bases between them.

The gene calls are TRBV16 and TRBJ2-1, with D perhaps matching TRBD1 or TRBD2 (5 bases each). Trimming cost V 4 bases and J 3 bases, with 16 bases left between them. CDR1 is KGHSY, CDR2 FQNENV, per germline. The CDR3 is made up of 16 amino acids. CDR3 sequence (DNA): TGTGCCAGCAGCCGGCCCGGGACCACCATCTACAATGAGCAGTTCTTC. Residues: CASSRPGTTIYNEQFF.

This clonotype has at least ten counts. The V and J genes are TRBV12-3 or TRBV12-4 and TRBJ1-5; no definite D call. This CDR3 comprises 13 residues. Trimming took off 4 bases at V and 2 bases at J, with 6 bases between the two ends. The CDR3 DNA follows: TGTGCCAGCAGTTATATGCGCAATCAGCCCCAGCATTTT. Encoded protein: CASSYMRNQPQHF.

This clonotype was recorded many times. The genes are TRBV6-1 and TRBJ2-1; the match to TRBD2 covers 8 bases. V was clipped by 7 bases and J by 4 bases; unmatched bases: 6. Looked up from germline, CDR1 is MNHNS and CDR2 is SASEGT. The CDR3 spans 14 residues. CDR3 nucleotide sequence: TGTGCCAGCACGCGGGGGGACTTTTACAATGAGCAGTTCTTC. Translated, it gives CASTRGDFYNEQFF.

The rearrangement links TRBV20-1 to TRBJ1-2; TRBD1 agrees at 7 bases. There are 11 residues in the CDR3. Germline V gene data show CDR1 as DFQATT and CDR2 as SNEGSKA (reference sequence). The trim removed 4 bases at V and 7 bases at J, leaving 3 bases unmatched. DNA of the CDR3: TGCAGTGCTACCGGACAGGTTGGCTACACCTTC. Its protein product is CSATGQVGYTF.

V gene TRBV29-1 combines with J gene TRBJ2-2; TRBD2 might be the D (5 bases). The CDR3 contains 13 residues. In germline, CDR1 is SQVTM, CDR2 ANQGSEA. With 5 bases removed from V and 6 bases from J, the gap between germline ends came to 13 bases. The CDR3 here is CSVSGSLAGELFF. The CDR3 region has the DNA TGCAGCGTTTCGGGATCCCTGGCCGGGGAGCTGTTTTTT.

The CDR3 DNA reads TGTGCCAGCAGTTTATTCGGGAGTAAGGAATCCGAGCAGTACTTC. It yields the protein CASSLFGSKESEQYF. This chain uses TRBV12-3 or TRBV12-4 with TRBJ2-7, with a weak D call TRBD2 (6 bases). The CDR3 spans 15 residues. V gave up 2 bases and J gave up 6 bases, with 17 bases separating them.

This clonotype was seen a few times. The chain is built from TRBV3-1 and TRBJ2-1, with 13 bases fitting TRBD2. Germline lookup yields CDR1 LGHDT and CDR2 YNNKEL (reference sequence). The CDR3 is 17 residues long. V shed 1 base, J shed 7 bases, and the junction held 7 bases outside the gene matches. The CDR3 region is CASSQGGTSGKYNEQFF. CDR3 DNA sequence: TGTGCCAGCAGCCAAGGGGGGACTAGCGGGAAGTATAATGAGCAGTTCTTC.

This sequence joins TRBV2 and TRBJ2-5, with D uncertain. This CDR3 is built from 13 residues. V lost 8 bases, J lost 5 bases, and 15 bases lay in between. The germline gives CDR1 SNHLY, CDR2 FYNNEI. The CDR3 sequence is CASLPGRWETQYF. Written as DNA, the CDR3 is TGTGCCAGCCTTCCCGGAAGGTGGGAGACCCAGTACTTC.

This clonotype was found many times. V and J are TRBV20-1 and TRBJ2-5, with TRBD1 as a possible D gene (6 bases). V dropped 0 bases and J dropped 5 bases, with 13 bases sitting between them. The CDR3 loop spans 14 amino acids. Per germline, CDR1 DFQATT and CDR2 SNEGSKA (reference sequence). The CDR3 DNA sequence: TGCAGTGCTAGAGACAAGGCAGGGGTGGAGACCCAGTACTTC. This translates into CSARDKAGVETQYF.

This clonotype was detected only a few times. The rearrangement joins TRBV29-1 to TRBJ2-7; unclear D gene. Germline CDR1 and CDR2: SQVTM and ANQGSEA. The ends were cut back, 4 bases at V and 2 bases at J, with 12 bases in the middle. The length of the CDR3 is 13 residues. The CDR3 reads CSVGPLPPYEQYF. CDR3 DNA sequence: TGCAGCGTTGGACCTCTGCCACCCTACGAGCAGTACTTC.

CDR3 region: CASSQGPARSANTGELFF. The CDR3, as DNA: TGTGCCAGCAGCCAAGGTCCGGCACGCTCTGCGAACACCGGGGAGCTGTTTTTT. This chain links TRBV3-1 with TRBJ2-2; D is uncertain. CDR1 LGHDT and CDR2 YNNKEL come from the germline V gene (reference sequence). The V and J ends lost 1 base and 0 bases respectively, with 15 bases between them. The CDR3 consists of 18 residues.